The 32 T cell receptor beta chains presented below share a single source sample, sequenced in a study of siplizumab effects on memory and regulatory T cells. What these receptors recognize is not known. Profiled with immunoSEQ multiplex PCR; TCRdb holds only in-frame clones, not every one. In the table there are about 10,000 clones, about 46% of which are singletons. Mixed lymphocyte reaction cells were cocultured at 37°C for 6 to 7 days. The sequenced sample consisted of CFSE-low (dividing) CD8+ T cells sorted from an allogeneic mixed lymphocyte reaction. The receptors come from a human donor in good health; the cells came from an allogeneic mixed lymphocyte reaction.

The chain is built from TRBV6-5 and TRBJ1-4; 9 bases line up with TRBD1. Germline CDR1 reads MNHEY; CDR2 reads SVGAGI. The ends lost 3 bases at V and 6 bases at J; junction bases unmatched: 2. This CDR3 comprises 14 residues. The CDR3 nucleotides read TGTGCCAGCAGTTATTGGACAGGGGATGAAAAACTGTTTTTT. Residues: CASSYWTGDEKLFF.

This rearrangement joins TRBV7-1 to TRBJ1-4; no firm D call. TRBV7-1 is marked as an open reading frame, function uncertain. The CDR3 is 15 amino acids. V was shortened by 4 bases and J by 7 bases, with 16 bases between the two germline ends. CDR3: CASSLVPAGVEKLFF. In DNA, the CDR3 is TGTGCCAGCAGCTTAGTCCCTGCTGGGGTTGAAAAACTGTTTTTT.

V and J are TRBV6-5 and TRBJ2-7, with D possibly being TRBD1 (5 bases). CDR1 MNHEY and CDR2 SVGAGI come from the germline V gene. V lost 0 bases and J lost 6, with 15 bases in between. This CDR3 is built from 15 residues. The CDR3 sequence is CASSYSPQGISEQYF. The CDR3 DNA reads TGTGCCAGCAGTTACTCTCCCCAGGGTATAAGCGAGCAGTACTTC.

This clone was counted only a few times. V gene TRBV5-1 combines with J gene TRBJ2-7; 11 bases are a match to TRBD2. CDR1 SGHRS and CDR2 YFSETQ come from the germline V gene. This CDR3 comprises 15 residues. Losses at the gene ends were 4 bases for V and 0 bases for J; bases not matched to a gene: 3. CDR3 sequence (DNA): TGCGCCAGCAGCGCGGGGACTAGCGGCTCCTACGAGCAGTACTTC. The encoded protein is CASSAGTSGSYEQYF.

This clone came up a few times. The J gene is TRBJ2-7, the V gene TRBV7-2; D is ambiguous. This CDR3 has 13 amino acids. V was clipped by 1 base and J by 7 bases, with 11 bases between them. Germline CDR1 is SGHTA and CDR2 is FQGNSA. The CDR3 DNA reads as TGTGCCAGCAGCTTAGTTACGTCGAGTGAGCAGTACTTC. Protein sequence: CASSLVTSSEQYF. Full variable domain (outside the CDR3, taken from reference TRBV7-2 and TRBJ2-7): GAGVSQSPSNKVTEKGKDVELRCDPISGHTALYWYRQSLGQGLEFLIYFQGNSAPDKSGLPSDRFSAERTGGSVSTLTIQRTQQEDSAVYLCASSLVTSSEQYFGPGTRLTVT.

This clone is medium-sized within its sample. The chain couples TRBV9 to TRBJ1-1; no reliable D call. The CDR3 is 14 amino acids. Per the germline V gene, CDR1 is SGDLS and CDR2 is YYNGEE. Between the trimmed V and J ends, which lost 3 bases and 3 bases, there was a span of 12 bases. CDR3 sequence (DNA): TGTGCCAGCAGCGGGAGTGACGGGTACACTGAAGCTTTCTTT. Protein product: CASSGSDGYTEAFF.

The V and J genes are TRBV13 and TRBJ2-5, with a weak D call TRBD2 (6 bases). The germline CDR1 and CDR2 sequences are PRHDT and FYEKMQ (reference sequence). V was pared by 4 bases and J by 0 bases, with 9 bases between. The CDR3 runs to 14 residues. CDR3 sequence (DNA): TGTGCCAGCAGCTCGGGACTGAACCAAGAGACCCAGTACTTC. Its protein product is CASSSGLNQETQYF.

This clone has just a few counts. The V and J genes are TRBV11-2 and TRBJ2-5; a weak D match, TRBD2 (5 bases). The CDR3 has 16 residues. Per the germline V gene, CDR1 is SGHAT and CDR2 is FQNNGV. V shed 5 bases and J shed 5 bases, with 21 bases lying between them. This CDR3 reads CASSLYDGSLGETQYF. CDR3 DNA sequence: TGTGCCAGCAGCCTTTACGATGGGAGTCTGGGGGAGACCCAGTACTTC.

This clone was counted a few times. The genes are TRBV15 and TRBJ1-1; the D gene is possibly TRBD1 (6 bases). The CDR3 is 16 residues long. Looked up from germline, CDR1 is LNHNV and CDR2 is YYDKDF (reference sequence). Between the trimmed V and J ends, which lost 4 bases and 0 bases, there was a span of 15 bases. Written as DNA, the CDR3 is TGTGCCACCAGCAAAGACCTCACAGGGTTGAACACTGAAGCTTTCTTT. The encoded protein is CATSKDLTGLNTEAFF.

This rearrangement joins TRBV7-3 to TRBJ2-1; D is unresolved. CDR1 is SGHTA and CDR2 is FQGTGA in the germline V gene. The CDR3 covers 14 residues. V was clipped by 3 bases and J by 5 bases, with 11 bases between them. As DNA, the CDR3 is TGTGCCAGCAGCTTGTGGACCCCAGACAATGAGCAGTTCTTC. This sequence encodes CASSLWTPDNEQFF. Based on the CDR3 plus reference TRBV7-3 and TRBJ2-1, the full variable domain is GAGVSQTPSNKVTEKGKYVELRCDPISGHTALYWYRQSLGQGPEFLIYFQGTGAADDSGLPNDRFFAVRPEGSVSTLKIQRTERGDSAVYLCASSLWTPDNEQFFGPGTRLTVL.

V and J are TRBV11-2 and TRBJ2-7; maybe TRBD2 (6 bases). The CDR3 runs 15 residues. Germline V gives CDR1 SGHAT, CDR2 FQNNGV. V was pared by 5 bases and J by 0 bases, with 14 bases between. The CDR3 sequence is CASSAGTGSSYEQYF. DNA of the CDR3: TGTGCCAGCAGCGCCGGGACTGGGAGCTCCTACGAGCAGTACTTC.

The chain links TRBV7-2 to TRBJ2-5; the match to TRBD2 covers 13 bases. The CDR3 has 18 amino acids. Losses at the gene ends were 5 bases for V and 4 bases for J; bases not matched to a gene: 13. Germline V CDR1 and CDR2: SGHTA, FQGNSA. The CDR3 sequence is CASSPTPLAGGLGETQYF. The CDR3 coding sequence is TGTGCCAGCAGCCCGACCCCACTAGCGGGGGGGCTGGGAGAGACCCAGTACTTC.

This clone appeared many times. The chain couples TRBV5-1 to TRBJ2-7; possibly TRBD2 for D (5 bases). The CDR3 loop spans 14 amino acids. CDR1 SGHRS and CDR2 YFSETQ come from the germline V gene. CDR3 sequence (DNA): TGCGCTGCGACCAGCGGATCAATTTCCTACGAGCAGTACTTC. This gives the protein CAATSGSISYEQYF.

This clone was counted once. This may come from a read error, since a much larger clone is one base off. The V gene is TRBV13, the J gene TRBJ2-7, with 7 bases aligning to TRBD1. CDR1 is PRHDT, CDR2 FYEKMQ, per germline (reference sequence). The V and J ends lost 5 bases and 3 bases, in that order; junction bases with no gene match: 7. The CDR3 is 14 residues long. CDR3 loop: CASSPGAGGYEQYF. In nucleotides, the CDR3 is TGTGCCAGCAGCCCTGGGGCAGGGGGCTACGAGCAGTACTTC.

This clone was seen once. This rearrangement joins TRBV7-2 to TRBJ2-7, with TRBD2 matching over 7 bases. V dropped 3 bases and J dropped 0; count of bases not matched to a gene: 2. Per the germline V gene, CDR1 is SGHTA and CDR2 is FQGNSA. The CDR3 loop spans 14 amino acids. The CDR3 DNA follows: TGTGCCAGCAGCTTCGGCGGGAGCTCCTACGAGCAGTACTTC. This codes for CASSFGGSSYEQYF.

The V gene is TRBV30, the J gene TRBJ1-3; D remains unclear. This CDR3 has 13 residues. Trimming stripped 4 bases from V and 2 bases from J, with 9 bases between. CDR1 and CDR2 (germline): GTSNPN, SVGIG (reference sequence). The DNA of the CDR3 is TGTGCCTGGAATCCTCCGCCTGGAAACACCATATATTTT. Encoded protein: CAWNPPPGNTIYF. Full variable domain (outside the CDR3, taken from reference TRBV30 and TRBJ1-3): SQTIHQWPATLVQPVGSPLSLECTVEGTSNPNLYWYRQAAGRGLQLLFYSVGIGQISSEVPQNLSASRPQDRQFILSSKKLLLSDSGFYLCAWNPPPGNTIYFGEGSWLTVV.

The V call is TRBV9, the J call TRBJ2-3, with 11 bases fitting TRBD2. This CDR3 contains 15 residues. V shed 4 bases and J 3 bases; nucleotides not matched to a gene: 4. Germline V gives CDR1 SGDLS, CDR2 YYNGEE. The CDR3 sequence is CASSLSGGVTDTQYF. DNA for the CDR3: TGTGCCAGCAGCCTTAGCGGGGGGGTTACAGATACGCAGTATTTT.

A few counts support this clone. The chain joins TRBV9 to TRBJ2-3; 7 bases align to TRBD2. CDR1 is SGDLS and CDR2 is YYNGEE in the germline V gene. The J segment lost 3 bases and the V segment lost 0 bases, leaving 4 bases of the junction unmatched. This CDR3 has 15 amino acids. The CDR3 nucleotides are TGTGCCAGCAGCGTAGAGGCTAGCGGAACAGATACGCAGTATTTT. This codes for CASSVEASGTDTQYF. Looking up the rest from reference TRBV9 and TRBJ2-3 gives the full variable domain: DSGVTQTPKHLITATGQRVTLRCSPRSGDLSVYWYQQSLDQGLQFLIQYYNGEERAKGNILERFSAQQFPDLHSELNLSSLELGDSALYFCASSVEASGTDTQYFGPGTRLTVL.

The CDR3 DNA is TGTGCCTCGTTGAAGGACAGGGGGAACACTGAAGCTTTCTTT. It yields the protein CASLKDRGNTEAFF. This chain connects TRBV10-3 to TRBJ1-1; 9 bases fit TRBD1. Trimming took 11 bases from V and 1 from J; bases not matched to a gene: 8. The CDR3 has 14 amino acids. Germline CDR1 and CDR2: ENHRY and SYGVKD.

The count of this clone is one. Sequence at one end of the junction differs from germline and may be a read error. The rearrangement joins TRBV5-1 to TRBJ1-2; D is unclear. Germline V lookup: CDR1 SGHRS, CDR2 YFSETQ. This CDR3 comprises 14 residues. CDR3 bases: TGTGCCAGCAGCTTAGGTCGGGGAGACTATGGCTACACCTTC. Translation gives CASSLGRGDYGYTF.

V usage is TRBV6-5 and J usage is TRBJ2-7; the match to TRBD2 covers 8 bases. Germline V gene sequence: CDR1 MNHEY, CDR2 SVGAGI. V lost 3 bases and J lost 3; bases outside the gene matches: 4. The CDR3 covers 14 residues. This CDR3 is CASSYGTRNYEQYF. The CDR3 DNA reads as TGTGCCAGCAGTTATGGGACTAGGAACTACGAGCAGTACTTC.

The chain combines TRBV9 with TRBJ1-1; 8 bases are shared with TRBD1. Germline lookup yields CDR1 SGDLS and CDR2 YYNGEE. V was pared by 4 bases and J by 1 base, with 3 bases of the junction left unmatched. The CDR3 is 14 amino acids. CDR3 DNA: TGTGCCAGCAGCACAGGGGGGGGGAACACTGAAGCTTTCTTT. Protein product: CASSTGGGNTEAFF.

Judged by abundance, this clone is medium-sized (0.01 to 0.1%). The chain employs TRBV19 and TRBJ1-2, with D maybe TRBD1 (6 bases). The germline CDR1 and CDR2 sequences are LNHDA and SQIVND (reference sequence). The V end was cut by 8 bases, the J end by 0 bases, with 13 bases between. This CDR3 spans 14 amino acids. Written as DNA, the CDR3 is TGTGCCAGTGTCGAACAGGGATCTAACTATGGCTACACCTTC. This codes for CASVEQGSNYGYTF.

The V gene is TRBV30, the J gene TRBJ2-7; D not certain. Trimming removed 1 base at V and 7 bases at J, with 11 bases between. The CDR3 runs to 12 residues. From germline, CDR1 is GTSNPN and CDR2 SVGIG (reference sequence). CDR3 DNA: TGTGCCTGGAGTGGAACAGCAGGAGAGCAGTACTTC. This sequence encodes CAWSGTAGEQYF.

The count of this clone is one. J is TRBJ2-3 and V is TRBV5-1; 8 positions match TRBD2. Germline lookup yields CDR1 SGHRS and CDR2 YFSETQ. This CDR3 contains 18 residues. The V and J ends lost 2 bases and 3 bases, in that order; junction bases with no gene match: 14. The CDR3, as DNA: TGCGCCAGCAGCTTCAGGGACTGGGTCGGGGGGGCGACAGATACGCAGTATTTT. Translated, it gives CASSFRDWVGGATDTQYF.

The chain is built from TRBV11-3 and TRBJ2-1, with 9 nucleotides matching TRBD2. The ends lost 9 bases at V and 1 base at J; junction bases unmatched: 4. Germline V gene data show CDR1 as SGHNT and CDR2 as YENEEA. This CDR3 spans 14 amino acids. Here the CDR3 DNA reads TGTGCCAGTTCAAGCGGGGGGTCCTACAATGAGCAGTTCTTC. Translating it yields CASSSGGSYNEQFF. Combining the CDR3 with reference TRBV11-3 and TRBJ2-1 gives the whole variable domain EAGVVQSPRYKIIEKKQPVAFWCNPISGHNTLYWYLQNLGQGPELLIRYENEEAVDDSQLPKDRFSAERLKGVDSTLKIQPAELGDSAVYLCASSSGGSYNEQFFGPGTRLTVL.

This clone was detected only once. Just one base apart from a much larger clone, this may be a read error. The V call is TRBV6-1, the J call TRBJ2-7; possible D gene TRBD1, 5 bases. V lost 5 bases, J lost 5 bases, and 13 bases lay in between. Germline-derived CDR1 and CDR2 are MNHNS and SASEGT. The CDR3 covers 13 residues. The CDR3 DNA follows: TGTGCCAGCAGTTTCGGCAGGGTGAACGAGCAGTACTTC. It translates to CASSFGRVNEQYF.

Only a few counts were recorded for this clone. The gene calls are TRBV7-2 and TRBJ2-1; 7 nucleotides agree with TRBD2. With 5 bases clipped from V and 10 bases from J, the junction kept 2 bases outside the gene matches. Germline-derived CDR1 and CDR2 are SGHTA and FQGNSA. This CDR3 is built from 11 residues. CDR3 protein: CASSLGGEQFF. CDR3 DNA: TGTGCCAGCAGCCTCGGGGGGGAGCAGTTCTTC.

A remark on this clone: A much larger clone differs from this one at a single base, so this may be a read error. The rearrangement uses TRBV29-1 and TRBJ1-1; D gene ambiguous. The CDR3 has 12 residues. Germline CDR1 reads SQVTM; CDR2 reads ANQGSEA. The V end was cut by 5 bases, the J end by 1 base, with 8 bases between. DNA of the CDR3: TGCAGCGTTCAGGTGGAGAACACTGAAGCTTTCTTT. The encoded protein is CSVQVENTEAFF.

The chain carries TRBV16 and TRBJ1-1, with D unclear. Per germline, CDR1 KGHSY and CDR2 FQNENV. This CDR3 spans 14 amino acids. Trimming shortened V by 1 base and J by 6 bases, and 12 bases separated the two germline ends. CDR3 protein: CASSQLRTSAEAFF. In nucleotides, the CDR3 is TGTGCCAGCAGCCAATTAAGAACGAGCGCTGAAGCTTTCTTT.

The V call is TRBV11-1, the J call TRBJ2-7; D uncertain. This CDR3 contains 11 residues. Germline CDR1 reads SGHAT; CDR2 reads FQDESV (reference sequence). V was shortened by 1 base and J by 3 bases, with 1 base between the two germline ends. CDR3 loop: CASSLVYEQYF. The CDR3 coding sequence is TGTGCCAGCAGCTTAGTCTACGAGCAGTACTTC.

This clone was observed a single time. J is TRBJ2-7 and V is TRBV25-1; no definite D call. There are 14 residues in the CDR3. V was cut by 3 bases and J by 7 bases, with 16 bases left in between. CDR1 MGHDK and CDR2 SYGVNS come from the germline V gene. CDR3 region: CASSESGDHWEQYF. DNA of the CDR3: TGTGCCAGCAGTGAGTCAGGAGACCACTGGGAGCAGTACTTC.